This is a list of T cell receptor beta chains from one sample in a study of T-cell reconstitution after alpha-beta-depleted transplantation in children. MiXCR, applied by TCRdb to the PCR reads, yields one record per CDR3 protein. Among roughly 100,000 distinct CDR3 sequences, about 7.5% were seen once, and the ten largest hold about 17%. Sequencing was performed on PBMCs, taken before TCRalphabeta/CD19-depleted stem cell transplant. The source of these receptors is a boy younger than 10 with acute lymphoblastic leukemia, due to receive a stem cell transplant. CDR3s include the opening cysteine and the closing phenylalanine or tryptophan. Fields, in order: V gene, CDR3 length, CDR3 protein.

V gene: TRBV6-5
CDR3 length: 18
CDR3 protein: CASRTIGSGPAVLDTQYF

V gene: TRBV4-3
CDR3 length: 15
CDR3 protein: CASSQDGGRVYGYTF

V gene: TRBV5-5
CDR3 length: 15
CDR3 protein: CASSLPGSGANVLTF

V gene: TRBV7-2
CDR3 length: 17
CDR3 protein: CASSLVVSPDGRNEQFF

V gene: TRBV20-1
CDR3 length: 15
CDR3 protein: CSARDTGRGAQEQYF

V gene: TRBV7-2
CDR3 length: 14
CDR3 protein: CASSLEGFGETQYF

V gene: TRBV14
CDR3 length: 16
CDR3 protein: CASSQLGPASGNTIYF

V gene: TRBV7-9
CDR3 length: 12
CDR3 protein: CASSFRVTEQYF

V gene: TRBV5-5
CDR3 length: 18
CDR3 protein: CAGSLVADDPRPYNEQFF

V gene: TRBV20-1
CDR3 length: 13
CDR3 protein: CSAREGPLGMDTF

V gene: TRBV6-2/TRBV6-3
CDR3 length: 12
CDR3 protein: CASSYSAFEQYF

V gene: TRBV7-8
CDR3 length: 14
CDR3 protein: CASSTRTGGEKLFF

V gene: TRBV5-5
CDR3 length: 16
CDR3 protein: CASSLVAGLSTGELFF

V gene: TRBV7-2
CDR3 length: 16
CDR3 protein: CASSLGLAGGQGIQYF

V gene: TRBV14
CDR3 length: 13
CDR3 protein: CASSRTDTGELFF

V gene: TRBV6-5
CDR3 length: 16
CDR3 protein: CASSSPPGTNAGELFF

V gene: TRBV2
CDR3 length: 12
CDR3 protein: CASISNTGELFF

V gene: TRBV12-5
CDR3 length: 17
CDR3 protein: CASGRSGTGYSNQPQHF

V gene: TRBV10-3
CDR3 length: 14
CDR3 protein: CAISRGGAYNEQFF

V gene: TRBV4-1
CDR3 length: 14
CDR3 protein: CASSQDRGQDTQYF

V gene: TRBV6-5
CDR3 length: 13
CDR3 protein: CASSSAGNTEAFF

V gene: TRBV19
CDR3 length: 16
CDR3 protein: CASSIDQGSSNYGYTF

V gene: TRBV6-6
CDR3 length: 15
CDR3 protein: CASALELAEYNEQFF

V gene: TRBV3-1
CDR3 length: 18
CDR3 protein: CASSPRPSGGPIHNEQFF

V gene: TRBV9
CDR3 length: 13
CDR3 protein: CASSVETGPEAFF

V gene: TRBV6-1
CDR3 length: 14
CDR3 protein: CASNSGLNTDTQYF

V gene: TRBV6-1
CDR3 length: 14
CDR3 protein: CASSPLAGGFEQYF

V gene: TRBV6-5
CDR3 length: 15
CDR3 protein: CASSYSIQGNSPLHF

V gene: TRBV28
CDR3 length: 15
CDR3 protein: CASSFGHREQSRAHF

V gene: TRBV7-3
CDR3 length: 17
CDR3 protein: CASSQGYTGPFADEQFF

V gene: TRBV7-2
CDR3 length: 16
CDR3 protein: CASSLAGTGGPDTQYF

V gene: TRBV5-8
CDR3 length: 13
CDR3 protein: CASSLNVYTEAFF

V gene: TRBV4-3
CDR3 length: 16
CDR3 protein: CASSRSIGDSSYEQYF

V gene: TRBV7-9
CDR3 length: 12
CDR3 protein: CASSQDSYGYTF

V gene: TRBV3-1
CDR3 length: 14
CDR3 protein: CACSQGVSLHEQYF

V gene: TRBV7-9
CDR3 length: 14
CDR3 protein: CASSLGGSGDTQYF

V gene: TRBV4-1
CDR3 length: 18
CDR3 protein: CASSQAPSGGLLQETQYF

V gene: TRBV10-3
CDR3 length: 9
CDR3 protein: CAISDGAFF

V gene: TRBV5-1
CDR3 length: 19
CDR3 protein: CASSLGLAGDFANTGELFF

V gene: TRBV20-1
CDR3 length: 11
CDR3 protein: CSARQVYGYTF

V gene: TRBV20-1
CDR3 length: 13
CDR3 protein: CSAERGGQETQYF

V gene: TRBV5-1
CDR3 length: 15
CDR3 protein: CASSLGRGLAGELFF